This TCR beta chain was sequenced for a study of blood T cell repertoires in COVID-19. On the study more broadly: Donors in the United States, Italy and Spain gave samples during acute or convalescent COVID-19.

The CDR3 sequence is 11 residues long. The V end lost 6 bases, the J end lost 10 bases, and 12 bases lay between the germline ends. In germline, CDR1 is MDHEN, CDR2 SYDVKM. Clones were read by immunoSEQ multiplex PCR, and TCRdb kept only the in-frame ones, dropping some. The sample has 80,000 to 95,000 clones, nearly 90% seen once. The receptor comes from an older man with acute or convalescent COVID-19. Material: peripheral blood. The gene calls are TRBV28 and TRBJ1-1, with D possibly being TRBD1 (5 bases). Here the CDR3 DNA reads TGTGCCAGCAGGAGTTGGGGCGGAGCTTTCTTT. It encodes CASRSWGGAFF.